This T cell receptor beta chain was captured by sequencing in a study of vaccination effects on CD4 cells after COVID-19. Study results and limitations: Late post-vaccination, clones induced by infection and those induced by vaccine underwent marked clonal contraction.

Concerning this clone: Antigen: not known.

Antigen-specific CD4+ T cells were expanded (with viral peptide pools) by the ViraFEST assay ahead of sequencing. Having been cultured for about ten days, the cells underwent CD4+ T cell isolation. The healthy vaccine recipients, who had no prior SARS-CoV-2 infection, showed negative nucleocapsid antibodies. Half of the medium was exchanged for IL-2 medium on both days 3 and 7. Germline CDR1 is MNHEY and CDR2 is SVGAGI. V dropped 3 bases and J dropped 4 bases, with 7 bases sitting between them. The CDR3 contains 13 residues. Assay: immunoSEQ multiplex PCR; the TCRdb copy retains only in-frame clones and omits some. The table has around 25,000 clones, approximately 70% seen once; the top ten hold around 5%.

The TCR was taken from a human donor who received a COVID-19 vaccine. This material consisted of CD4+ T cells from PBMCs cultured with SARS-CoV-2 spike peptides, taken before COVID-19 vaccination. This chain joins TRBV6-5 and TRBJ1-5; a possible D gene is TRBD1 (6 bases). CDR3 sequence (DNA): TGTGCCAGCAGTTATCAGGGGAATCAGCCCCAGCATTTT. Its protein is CASSYQGNQPQHF.